This T cell receptor (beta chain) appears in the sequencing data of a study of cytomegalovirus exposure and HLA in healthy donors. V lost 3 bases to trimming and J lost 12 bases, with 18 bases between them. Germline V gene lookup returns CDR1 MNHNS and CDR2 SASEGT. This CDR3 region has 14 residues. The study, taken as a whole, reports: Per published reports, the classifier diagnosed cytomegalovirus status with high specificity and sensitivity. A few of the chains that were CMV-associated were confirmed in vitro to be specific for CMV antigens.

With respect to this clone: Its antigen remains unidentified.

Profiling relied on immunoSEQ multiplex PCR, and the TCRdb table lists in-frame clones only, not all of them. The sample holds 200,000 to 250,000 clones, approximately 80% seen once. This chain connects TRBV6-1 to TRBJ2-1, with D uncertain. The sequence was obtained from a woman between 25 and 40 years old in good health and CMV-seropositive. Sequencing was done on a sample of PBMCs. The CDR3 nucleotides read TGTGCCAGCAGTGACCAGACCTCCGTTTTTGGGCAGTTCTTC. It is translated as CASSDQTSVFGQFF.